The clone carrying this T cell receptor beta chain occurred a few times. Its specificity is unknown. The data stem from a study of beta chain features in type 1 diabetes. The entirety of the isolated RNA underwent reverse transcription, so expressed TCRB transcripts were sequenced. Using immunoSEQ multiplex PCR, the repertoire was profiled, and TCRdb retains in-frame clones only, with some absent. The data show a few hundred thousand clones, around a fifth seen once. Overall study findings and caveats: Small HLA sub-analyses could not settle whether HLA shapes TCRB rearrangement. Shorter TCRB CDR3s, moderately but significantly so, marked every one of the four CD4+ subsets in Type 1 diabetes patients. In patients and controls equally, PCR might favor templates that are shorter.

From germline, CDR1 is GTSNPN and CDR2 SVGIG (reference sequence). The CDR3 spans 17 residues. The V end lost 4 bases, the J end lost 2 bases, and 22 bases lay between the germline ends. The chain has TRBV30 and TRBJ2-3, with D possibly matching TRBD1 (5 bases). Sequencing used naive CD4+ T cells from blood. The receptor was isolated from a woman younger than 35 in good health. This CDR3 reads CAWNQGAPKQLTDTQYF. In nucleotides, the CDR3 is TGTGCCTGGAACCAAGGGGCTCCGAAACAGCTCACAGATACGCAGTATTTT. The full variable domain, rest sourced from reference TRBV30 and TRBJ2-3, is SQTIHQWPATLVQPVGSPLSLECTVEGTSNPNLYWYRQAAGRGLQLLFYSVGIGQISSEVPQNLSASRPQDRQFILSSKKLLLSDSGFYLCAWNQGAPKQLTDTQYFGPGTRLTVL.